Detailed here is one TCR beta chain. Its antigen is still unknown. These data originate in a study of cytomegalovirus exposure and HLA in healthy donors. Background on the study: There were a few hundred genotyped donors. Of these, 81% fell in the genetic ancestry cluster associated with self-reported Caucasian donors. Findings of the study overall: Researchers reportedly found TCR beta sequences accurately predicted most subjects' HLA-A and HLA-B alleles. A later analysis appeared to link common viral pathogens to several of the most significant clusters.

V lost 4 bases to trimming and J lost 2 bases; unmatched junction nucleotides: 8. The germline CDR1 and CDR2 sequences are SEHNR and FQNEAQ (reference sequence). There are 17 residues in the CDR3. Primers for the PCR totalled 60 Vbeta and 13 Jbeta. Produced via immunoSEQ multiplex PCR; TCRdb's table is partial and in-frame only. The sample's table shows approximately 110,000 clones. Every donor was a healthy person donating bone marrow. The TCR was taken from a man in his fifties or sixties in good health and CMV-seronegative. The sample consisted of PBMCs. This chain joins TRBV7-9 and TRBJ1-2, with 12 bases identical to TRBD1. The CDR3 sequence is CASSSPGQGAKNYGYTF. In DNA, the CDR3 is TGTGCCAGCAGCTCACCGGGACAGGGGGCGAAGAACTATGGCTACACCTTC.